This passage covers 8 T cell receptor beta chains from one sample sequenced in a study of blood T cell repertoires in COVID-19. Assay used: immunoSEQ multiplex PCR; TCRdb lists only in-frame clones, some missing. The table includes 300,000 to 350,000 clones, approximately 83% detected once. The sequencing sample was made of PBMCs or T cells enriched from blood (not recorded which). The receptors stem from a young man who had recovered from COVID-19.

The genes are TRBV12-3 or TRBV12-4 and TRBJ2-7; weak D call: TRBD2 (6 bases). Trimming shortened V by 8 bases and J by 4 bases, and 12 bases separated the two germline ends. There are 12 residues in the CDR3. The CDR3 DNA follows: TGTGCCAGCGGCGGGGTTAGATACGAGCAGTACTTC. Protein sequence: CASGGVRYEQYF.

This chain joins TRBV16 and TRBJ1-1; D ambiguous. This CDR3 has 16 amino acids. Germline-derived CDR1 and CDR2 are KGHSY and FQNENV. V was pared by 2 bases and J by 3 bases, with 16 bases between. DNA of the CDR3: TGTGCCAGCAGCCAAGGTCCAGGAGGCTTGGACACTGAAGCTTTCTTT. Encoded protein: CASSQGPGGLDTEAFF.

The V call is TRBV5-1, the J call TRBJ2-3; TRBD1 agrees at 7 bases. The CDR3 contains 15 residues. V shed 4 bases, J shed 2 bases, and the junction held 7 bases outside the gene matches. The germline V gene has CDR1 SGHRS and CDR2 YFSETQ. In nucleotides, the CDR3 is TGCGCCAGCAGCCGGACAGGTCTCAACACAGATACGCAGTATTTT. Translation gives CASSRTGLNTDTQYF.

This chain uses TRBV2 with TRBJ1-5; D gene unclear. The CDR3 covers 13 residues. V lost 6 bases and J lost 1, with 7 bases in between. Germline CDR1 SNHLY, CDR2 FYNNEI. This CDR3 is CASRESSNQPQHF. CDR3 sequence (DNA): TGTGCCAGCAGGGAATCAAGCAATCAGCCCCAGCATTTT.

CDR3 residues: CASSSIQGGGEKLFF. The CDR3 DNA is TGTGCCAGCAGCTCAATACAGGGAGGGGGGGAAAAACTGTTTTTT. The V gene is TRBV5-4, the J gene TRBJ1-4; tentatively, D is TRBD1 (6 bases). The germline V and J ends were trimmed by 3 bases and 8 bases, with 17 bases remaining between them. CDR3 size: 15 residues. The germline V gene has CDR1 SGHNT and CDR2 YYREEE (reference sequence).

The chain joins TRBV6-5 to TRBJ2-1; 9 nucleotides agree with TRBD2. From germline, CDR1 is MNHEY and CDR2 SVGAGI. CDR3 length equals 15 residues. The J segment lost 7 bases and the V segment lost 1 base, leaving 5 bases of the junction unmatched. This chain's CDR3 is CASSYLAGAENEQFF. The DNA for the CDR3 is TGTGCCAGCAGTTACTTAGCGGGGGCGGAGAATGAGCAGTTCTTC.

The CDR3 sequence: CASSLIVSSGGSDTQYF. CDR3 coding DNA: TGTGCCAGCAGCTTGATTGTGTCTAGCGGGGGGAGCGATACGCAGTATTTT. The V and J genes are TRBV5-6 and TRBJ2-3; the match to TRBD2 covers 11 bases. CDR3 length equals 17 residues. Looked up from germline, CDR1 is SGHDT and CDR2 is YYEEEE. V lost 1 base, J lost 6 bases, and 10 bases stayed unmatched.

J is TRBJ2-3 and V is TRBV7-6; 7 nucleotides line up with TRBD2. In germline, CDR1 is SGHVS, CDR2 FNYEAQ. V trimming: 0 bases; J trimming: 0 bases; junction bases outside the gene matches: 6. The CDR3 totals 17 residues. The CDR3 protein is CASSLAPSGYSTDTQYF. The CDR3 DNA reads as TGTGCCAGCAGCTTAGCCCCTAGCGGTTATAGCACAGATACGCAGTATTTT.